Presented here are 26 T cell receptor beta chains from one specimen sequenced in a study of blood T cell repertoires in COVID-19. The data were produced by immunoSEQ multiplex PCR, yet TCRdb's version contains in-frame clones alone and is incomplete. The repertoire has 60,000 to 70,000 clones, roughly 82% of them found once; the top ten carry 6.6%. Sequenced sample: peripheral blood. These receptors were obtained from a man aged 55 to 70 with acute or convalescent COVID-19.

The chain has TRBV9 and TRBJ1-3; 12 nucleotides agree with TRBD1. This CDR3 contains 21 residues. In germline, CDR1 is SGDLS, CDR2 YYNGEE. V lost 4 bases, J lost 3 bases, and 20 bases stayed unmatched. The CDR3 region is CASSRQITGTGGQKFGNTIYF. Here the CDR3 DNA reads TGTGCCAGCAGCCGTCAAATTACCGGGACAGGGGGCCAAAAATTTGGAAACACCATATATTTT.

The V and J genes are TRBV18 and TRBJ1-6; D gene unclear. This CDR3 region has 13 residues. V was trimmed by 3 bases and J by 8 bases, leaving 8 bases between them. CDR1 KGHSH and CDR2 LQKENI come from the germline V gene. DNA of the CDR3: TGTGCCAGCTCACCTTCGAGGGATTCACCCCTCCACTTT. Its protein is CASSPSRDSPLHF.

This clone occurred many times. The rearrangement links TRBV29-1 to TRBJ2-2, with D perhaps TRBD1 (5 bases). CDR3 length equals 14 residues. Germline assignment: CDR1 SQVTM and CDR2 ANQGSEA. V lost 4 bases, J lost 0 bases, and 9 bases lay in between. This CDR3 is CSVGVGANTGELFF. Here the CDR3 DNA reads TGCAGCGTTGGGGTAGGGGCGAACACCGGGGAGCTGTTTTTT.

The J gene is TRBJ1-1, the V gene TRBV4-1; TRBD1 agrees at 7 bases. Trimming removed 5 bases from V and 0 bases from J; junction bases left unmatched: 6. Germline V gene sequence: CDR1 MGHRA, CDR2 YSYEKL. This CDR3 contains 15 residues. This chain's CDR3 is CASSARQGMNTEAFF. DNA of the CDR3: TGCGCCAGCAGCGCACGACAGGGAATGAACACTGAAGCTTTCTTT.

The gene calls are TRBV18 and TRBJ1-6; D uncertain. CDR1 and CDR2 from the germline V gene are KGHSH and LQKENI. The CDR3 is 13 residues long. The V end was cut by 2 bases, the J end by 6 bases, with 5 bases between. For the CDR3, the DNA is TGTGCCAGCTCACCAAATATTAATTCACCCCTCCACTTT. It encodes CASSPNINSPLHF.

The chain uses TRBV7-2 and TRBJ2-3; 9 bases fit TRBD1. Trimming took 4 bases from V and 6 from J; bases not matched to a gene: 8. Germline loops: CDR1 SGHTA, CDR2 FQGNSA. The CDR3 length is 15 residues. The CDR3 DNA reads TGTGCCAGCAGCTCCGGGACAGGGCATTTCGATACGCAGTATTTT. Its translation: CASSSGTGHFDTQYF.

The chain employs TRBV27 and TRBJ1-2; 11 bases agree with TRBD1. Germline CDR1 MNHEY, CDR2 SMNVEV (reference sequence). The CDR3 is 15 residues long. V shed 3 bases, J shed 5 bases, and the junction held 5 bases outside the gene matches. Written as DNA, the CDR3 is TGTGCCAGCAGTTTGGGGGGACAGGGGGGATATGGCTACACCTTC. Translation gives CASSLGGQGGYGYTF.

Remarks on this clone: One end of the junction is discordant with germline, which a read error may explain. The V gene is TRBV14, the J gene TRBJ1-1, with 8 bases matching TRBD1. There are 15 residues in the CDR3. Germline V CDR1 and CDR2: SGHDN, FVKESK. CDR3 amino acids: CASNQIDRGRAEAFF. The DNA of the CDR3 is TGTGCCAGCAACCAAATTGACAGGGGTAGGGCTGAAGCTTTCTTT.

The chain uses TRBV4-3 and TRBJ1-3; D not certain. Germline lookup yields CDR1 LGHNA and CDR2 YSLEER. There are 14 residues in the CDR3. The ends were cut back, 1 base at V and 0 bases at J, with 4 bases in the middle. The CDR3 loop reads CASSQGLSGNTIYF. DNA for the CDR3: TGCGCCAGCAGCCAAGGGCTCTCTGGAAACACCATATATTTT.

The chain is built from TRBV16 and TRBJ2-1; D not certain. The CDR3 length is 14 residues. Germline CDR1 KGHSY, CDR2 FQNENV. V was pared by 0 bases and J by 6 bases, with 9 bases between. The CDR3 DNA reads TGTGCCAGCAGCCAATCGCTACAGAGCAATGAGCAGTTCTTC. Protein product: CASSQSLQSNEQFF.

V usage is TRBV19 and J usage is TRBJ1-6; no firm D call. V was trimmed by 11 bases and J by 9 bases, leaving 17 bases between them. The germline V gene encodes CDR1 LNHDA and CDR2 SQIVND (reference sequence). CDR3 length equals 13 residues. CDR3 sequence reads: CASHSGEGSPLHF. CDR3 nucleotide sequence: TGTGCCTCCCACTCCGGGGAGGGTTCACCCCTCCACTTT. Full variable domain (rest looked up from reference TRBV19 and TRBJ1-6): DGGITQSPKYLFRKEGQNVTLSCEQNLNHDAMYWYRQDPGQGLRLIYYSQIVNDFQKGDIAEGYSVSREKKESFPLTVTSAQKNPTAFYLCASHSGEGSPLHFGNGTRLTVT.

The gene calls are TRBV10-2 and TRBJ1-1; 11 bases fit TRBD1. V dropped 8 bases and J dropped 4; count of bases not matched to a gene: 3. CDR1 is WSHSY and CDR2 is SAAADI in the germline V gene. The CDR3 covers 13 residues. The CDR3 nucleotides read TGCGCCAGCGCAGGGACAGGGGGCACTGAAGCTTTCTTT. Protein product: CASAGTGGTEAFF.

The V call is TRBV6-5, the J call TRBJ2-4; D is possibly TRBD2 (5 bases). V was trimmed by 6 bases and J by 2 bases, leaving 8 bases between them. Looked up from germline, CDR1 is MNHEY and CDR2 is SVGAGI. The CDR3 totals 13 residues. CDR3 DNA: TGTGCCAGCAGGCCGGGGTCCAAAAACATTCAGTACTTC. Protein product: CASRPGSKNIQYF.

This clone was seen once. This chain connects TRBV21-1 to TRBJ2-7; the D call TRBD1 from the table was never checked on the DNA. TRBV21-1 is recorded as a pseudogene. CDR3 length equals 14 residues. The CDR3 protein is CASSHEGVGYEQYV. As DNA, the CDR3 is TGTGCCAGCAGTCACGAGGGGGTAGGCTACGAGCAGTACGTC.

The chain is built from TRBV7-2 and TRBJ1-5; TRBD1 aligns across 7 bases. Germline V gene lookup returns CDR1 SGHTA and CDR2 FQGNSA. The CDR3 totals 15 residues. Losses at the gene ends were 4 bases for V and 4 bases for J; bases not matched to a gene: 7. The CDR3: CASSWVGTANQPQHF. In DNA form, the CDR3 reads TGTGCCAGCAGCTGGGTAGGGACAGCTAATCAGCCCCAGCATTTT.

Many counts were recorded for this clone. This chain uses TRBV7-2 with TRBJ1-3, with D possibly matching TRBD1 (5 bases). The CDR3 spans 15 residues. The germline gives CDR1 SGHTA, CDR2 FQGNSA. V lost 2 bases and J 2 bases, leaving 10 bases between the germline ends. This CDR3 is CASSLSGQPGNTIYF. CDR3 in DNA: TGTGCCAGCAGCTTATCCGGACAACCTGGAAACACCATATATTTT.

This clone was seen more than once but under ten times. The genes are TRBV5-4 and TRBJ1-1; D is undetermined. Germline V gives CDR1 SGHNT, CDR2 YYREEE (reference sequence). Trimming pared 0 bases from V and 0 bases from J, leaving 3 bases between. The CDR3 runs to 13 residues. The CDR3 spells CASSLALNTEAFF. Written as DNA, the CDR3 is TGTGCCAGCAGCTTGGCGTTGAACACTGAAGCTTTCTTT.

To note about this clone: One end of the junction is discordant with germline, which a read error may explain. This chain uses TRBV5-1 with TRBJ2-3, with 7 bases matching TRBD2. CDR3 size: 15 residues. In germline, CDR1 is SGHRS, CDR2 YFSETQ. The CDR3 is CARSRPGPGGDTQYF. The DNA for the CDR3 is TGCGCCCGCAGCCGGCCGGGCCCGGGGGGAGATACGCAGTATTTT.

The CDR3 coding sequence is TGTGCCAGCAGCTCAACTGGGGGGGTCGCAGATACGCAGTATTTT. It specifies CASSSTGGVADTQYF. This chain links TRBV7-9 with TRBJ2-3; TRBD2 matches at 7 bases. Germline CDR1 is SEHNR and CDR2 is FQNEAQ (reference sequence). This CDR3 region has 15 residues. J gave up 4 bases and V 4 bases, and 8 bases lay outside the gene matches. Variable domain in full (rest from reference TRBV7-9 and TRBJ2-3): DTGVSQNPRHKITKRGQNVTFRCDPISEHNRLYWYRQTLGQGPEFLTYFQNEAQLEKSRLLSDRFSAERPKGSFSTLEIQRTEQGDSAMYLCASSSTGGVADTQYFGPGTRLTVL.

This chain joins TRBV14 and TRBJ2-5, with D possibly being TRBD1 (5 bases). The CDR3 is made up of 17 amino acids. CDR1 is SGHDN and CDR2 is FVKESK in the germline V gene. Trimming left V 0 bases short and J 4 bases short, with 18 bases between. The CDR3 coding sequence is TGTGCCAGCAGCCAAGATTTTGCAGGGATTTCGTTAGAGACCCAGTACTTC. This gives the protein CASSQDFAGISLETQYF.

The CDR3 spells CICRGSNEQYF. As DNA, the CDR3 is TGCATATGTAGGGGTTCAAACGAGCAGTACTTC. The chain combines TRBV29-1 with TRBJ2-7; D might be TRBD1 (5 bases). CDR3 size: 11 residues. Germline CDR1 and CDR2: SQVTM and ANQGSEA.

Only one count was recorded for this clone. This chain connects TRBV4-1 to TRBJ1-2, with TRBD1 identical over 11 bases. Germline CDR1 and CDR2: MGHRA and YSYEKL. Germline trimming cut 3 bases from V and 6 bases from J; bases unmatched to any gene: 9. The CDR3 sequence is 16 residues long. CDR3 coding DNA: TGCGCCAGCAGCCACCCCACGCCGGGACAGGGGGATGGCTACACCTTC. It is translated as CASSHPTPGQGDGYTF.

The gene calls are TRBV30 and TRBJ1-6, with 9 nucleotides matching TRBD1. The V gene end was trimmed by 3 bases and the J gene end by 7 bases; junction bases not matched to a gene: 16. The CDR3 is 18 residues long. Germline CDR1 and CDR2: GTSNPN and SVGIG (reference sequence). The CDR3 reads CAWRTGTGIPRSNSPLHF. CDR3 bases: TGTGCCTGGAGGACTGGGACAGGGATACCCAGGTCCAATTCACCCCTCCACTTT.

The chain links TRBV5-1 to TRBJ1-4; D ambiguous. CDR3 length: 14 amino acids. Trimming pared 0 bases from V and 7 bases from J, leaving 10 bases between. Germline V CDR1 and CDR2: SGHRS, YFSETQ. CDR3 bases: TGCGCCAGCAGCTTGGACGGTAATCCTGAAAAACTGTTTTTT. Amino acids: CASSLDGNPEKLFF.

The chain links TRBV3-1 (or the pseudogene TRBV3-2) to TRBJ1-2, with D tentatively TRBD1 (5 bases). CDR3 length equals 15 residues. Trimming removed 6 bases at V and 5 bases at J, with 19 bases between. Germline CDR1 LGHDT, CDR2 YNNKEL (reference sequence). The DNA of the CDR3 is TGTGCCAGCAGAAAGGGCCAGGGTCTAAGGTATGGCTACACCTTC. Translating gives CASRKGQGLRYGYTF.

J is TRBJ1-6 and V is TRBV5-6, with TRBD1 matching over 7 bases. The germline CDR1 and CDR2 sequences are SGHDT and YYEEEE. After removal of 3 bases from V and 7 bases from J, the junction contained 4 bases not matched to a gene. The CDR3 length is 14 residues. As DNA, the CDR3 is TGTGCCAGCAGCTCCGGGACAGCCAATTCACCCCTCCACTTT. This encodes CASSSGTANSPLHF.